The 24 T cell receptor beta chains below come from one sample, sequenced in a study of response to subunit inactivated influenza vaccine. One entry per CDR3 protein results from TCRdb running MiXCR on the RT-PCR reads. The data hold roughly 650,000 distinct CDR3 sequences, with approximately 15% observed a single time. The specimen was PBMCs from blood, collected 11 to 12 days after vaccination. These receptors were taken from a man aged 45-65 years who received an inactivated influenza vaccine.

There are a few counts of this clonotype. The CDR3 protein is CASSDRDRRHWNSPLHF. In DNA, the CDR3 is TGTGCCAGCAGTGATAGGGACAGGCGTCATTGGAATTCACCCCTCCACTTT. This chain uses TRBV6-1 with TRBJ1-6; 8 bases map to TRBD1. The CDR3 sequence is 17 residues long. The ends lost 3 bases at V and 7 bases at J; junction bases unmatched: 11. From germline, CDR1 is MNHNS and CDR2 SASEGT.

V is TRBV7-2 and J is TRBJ2-2, with 7 bases identical to TRBD1. Germline CDR1 is SGHTA and CDR2 is FQGNSA. The trim removed 2 bases at V and 5 bases at J, leaving 5 bases unmatched. The CDR3 contains 15 residues. CDR3: CASSLRQGTTGELFF. CDR3 nucleotides: TGTGCCAGCAGCTTACGACAGGGAACAACCGGGGAGCTGTTTTTT.

V gene TRBV20-1 combines with J gene TRBJ2-7; D is possibly TRBD1 (5 bases). V gave up 2 bases and J gave up 1 base, with 9 bases separating them. The germline V gene has CDR1 DFQATT and CDR2 SNEGSKA (reference sequence). The CDR3 has 13 residues. CDR3 amino acids: CSARPTVSYEQYF. The CDR3 coding sequence is TGCAGTGCTAGACCGACAGTTTCCTACGAGCAGTACTTC.

This clonotype was detected ten times or more. The rearrangement joins TRBV30 to TRBJ1-1; D gene uncertain. The CDR3 is made up of 14 amino acids. The V gene lost 2 bases and the J gene lost 1 base, with 11 bases spanning the gap. CDR1 GTSNPN and CDR2 SVGIG come from the germline V gene (reference sequence). The CDR3 loop is CAWSTGNQNTEAFF. The CDR3 DNA is TGTGCCTGGAGTACCGGGAACCAGAACACTGAAGCTTTCTTT.

The sample holds one count of this clonotype. The J gene is TRBJ2-7, the V gene TRBV14; 7 nucleotides line up with TRBD2. CDR1 is SGHDN, CDR2 FVKESK, per germline. Unmatched junction bases numbered 8, after V lost 1 base and J lost 5 bases. This CDR3 is 15 amino acids long. In nucleotides, the CDR3 is TGTGCCAGCAGCCAAGTCGGCGGGAGCGCTGACGAGCAGTACTTC. Amino acid sequence: CASSQVGGSADEQYF.

In this sample, this clonotype turned up a few times. This chain links TRBV19 with TRBJ2-5, with 8 nucleotides matching TRBD2. This CDR3 is 14 amino acids long. After removal of 5 bases from V and 5 bases from J, the junction contained 7 bases not matched to a gene. The germline gives CDR1 LNHDA, CDR2 SQIVND (reference sequence). DNA for the CDR3: TGTGCCAGTAGTCGACTAGCGAAAACGGAGACCCAGTACTTC. Its protein is CASSRLAKTETQYF.

There are a few counts of this clonotype. This chain uses TRBV4-2 with TRBJ1-1, with D maybe TRBD1 (5 bases). Germline lookup yields CDR1 LGHNA and CDR2 YNFKEQ. Trimming took off 1 base at V and 0 bases at J, with 12 bases between the two ends. This CDR3 region has 16 residues. The CDR3 nucleotides read TGTGCCAGCAGCCAAGCTGGGGGGGTGGTGAACACTGAAGCTTTCTTT. It codes for CASSQAGGVVNTEAFF.

V and J are TRBV28 and TRBJ2-4; perhaps TRBD1 as D (6 bases). Germline V lookup: CDR1 MDHEN, CDR2 SYDVKM. This CDR3 comprises 18 residues. V dropped 4 bases and J dropped 0 bases, with 19 bases sitting between them. CDR3 protein: CASSSQGPGEVAKNIQYF. The DNA of the CDR3 is TGTGCCAGCAGTTCGCAAGGGCCAGGGGAAGTAGCCAAAAACATTCAGTACTTC.

This clonotype was seen a handful of times. This chain connects TRBV29-1 to TRBJ2-1, with D possibly called TRBD1 or TRBD2 (5 bases each). V was pared by 1 base and J by 5 bases, with 15 bases between. Germline loops: CDR1 SQVTM, CDR2 ANQGSEA. This CDR3 is 15 amino acids long. CDR3 coding DNA: TGCAGCGTTGAAGTCTCCGGGACGTCGCACAATGAGCAGTTCTTC. Its protein is CSVEVSGTSHNEQFF.

J is TRBJ2-7 and V is TRBV7-2; no reliable D call. CDR1 and CDR2 from the germline V gene are SGHTA and FQGNSA. Trimming stripped 3 bases from V and 6 bases from J, with 12 bases between. The CDR3 consists of 13 residues. CDR3 loop: CASSFRGRGEQYF. DNA of the CDR3: TGTGCCAGCAGCTTTAGAGGTAGAGGCGAGCAGTACTTC.

J is TRBJ1-5 and V is TRBV24-1, with D unclear. This CDR3 contains 13 residues. CDR1 and CDR2 (germline): KGHDR, SFDVKD. The V end lost 9 bases, the J end lost 4 bases, and 12 bases lay between the germline ends. CDR3 region: CATSPAGNQPQHF. The CDR3 DNA is TGTGCCACCTCCCCAGCGGGGAATCAGCCCCAGCATTTT.

The chain is built from TRBV7-2 and TRBJ2-1; 10 positions match TRBD2. Trimming cost V 2 bases and J 9 bases; bases outside gene matches: 13. CDR1 is SGHTA and CDR2 is FQGNSA in the germline V gene. The CDR3 contains 17 residues. The CDR3, as DNA: TGTGCCAGCAGCTTAAGGGGTGGGCTAGCGGGAGTCAGTGAGCAGTTCTTC. Its translation is CASSLRGGLAGVSEQFF. The full variable domain, completed using reference TRBV7-2 and TRBJ2-1, is GAGVSQSPSNKVTEKGKDVELRCDPISGHTALYWYRQSLGQGLEFLIYFQGNSAPDKSGLPSDRFSAERTGGSVSTLTIQRTQQEDSAVYLCASSLRGGLAGVSEQFFGPGTRLTVL.

The genes are TRBV7-3 and TRBJ2-3, with 10 bases lining up with TRBD2. Germline values: CDR1 SGHTA, CDR2 FQGTGA. The CDR3 totals 13 residues. After removal of 10 bases from V and 4 bases from J, the junction contained 5 bases not matched to a gene. CDR3 sequence (DNA): TGTGCCACCTCTAGCGGGAGCGCAGATACGCAGTATTTT. Encoded protein: CATSSGSADTQYF. Full variable domain (missing parts from reference TRBV7-3 and TRBJ2-3): GAGVSQTPSNKVTEKGKYVELRCDPISGHTALYWYRQSLGQGPEFLIYFQGTGAADDSGLPNDRFFAVRPEGSVSTLKIQRTERGDSAVYLCATSSGSADTQYFGPGTRLTVL.

This rearrangement joins TRBV7-2 to TRBJ2-7; TRBD2 aligns across 8 bases. The ends lost 6 bases at V and 4 bases at J; junction bases unmatched: 5. CDR1 and CDR2 (germline): SGHTA, FQGNSA. The CDR3 length is 13 residues. The CDR3 DNA reads TGTGCCAGCAGTTCCCTAGCGGGTTACGAGCAGTACTTC. The encoded protein is CASSSLAGYEQYF.

This chain uses TRBV7-8 with TRBJ2-5, with 9 bases fitting TRBD2. Per the germline V gene, CDR1 is SGHVS and CDR2 is FQNEAQ. The junction had 12 bases not matched to a gene; V was cut back by 4 bases and J by 9 bases. This CDR3 contains 15 residues. CDR3 coding DNA: TGTGCCAGCAGCTCGTCGAGTAGCGGGGGAGTGGCCCAGTACTTC. It specifies CASSSSSSGGVAQYF. Full variable domain (missing parts from reference TRBV7-8 and TRBJ2-5): GAGVSQSPRYKVAKRGQDVALRCDPISGHVSLFWYQQALGQGPEFLTYFQNEAQLDKSGLPSDRFFAERPEGSVSTLKIQRTQQEDSAVYLCASSSSSSGGVAQYFGPGTRLLVL.

This clonotype has more than one count but fewer than ten. V usage is TRBV7-2 and J usage is TRBJ2-7, with 11 bases lining up with TRBD2. Germline loops: CDR1 SGHTA, CDR2 FQGNSA. This CDR3 has 17 residues. Unmatched junction bases numbered 6, after V lost 0 bases and J lost 2 bases. CDR3 nucleotide sequence: TGTGCCAGCAGCTTAGCTAGCGGGGGGGACGTTACCTACGAGCAGTACTTC. Protein sequence: CASSLASGGDVTYEQYF.

This chain joins TRBV15 and TRBJ2-3; 10 bases map to TRBD2. Germline loops: CDR1 LNHNV, CDR2 YYDKDF (reference sequence). V gave up 0 bases and J gave up 0 bases; unmatched junction bases: 9. The CDR3 extends over 19 amino acids. In nucleotides, the CDR3 is TGTGCCACCAGCAGAGATCGTGCTAGCGGGGGATCTAGCACAGATACGCAGTATTTT. Translated: CATSRDRASGGSSTDTQYF.

This clonotype has only a few counts. In DNA, the CDR3 is TGCAGTGCTAGAGATCCCAGGAGGTTAGACTCCTACAATGAGCAGTTCTTC. Its protein product is CSARDPRRLDSYNEQFF. The chain employs TRBV20-1 and TRBJ2-1; D is perhaps TRBD2 (5 bases). Trimming cost V 0 bases and J 0 bases, with 15 bases left between them. The CDR3 covers 17 residues. Germline V gene sequence: CDR1 DFQATT, CDR2 SNEGSKA (reference sequence).

This sequence joins TRBV14 and TRBJ1-1, with D uncertain. Germline V gene data show CDR1 as SGHDN and CDR2 as FVKESK. The ends were cut back, 1 base at V and 11 bases at J, with 11 bases in the middle. This CDR3 is built from 12 residues. Here the CDR3 reads CASSQGNKGAFF. CDR3 DNA sequence: TGTGCCAGCAGCCAAGGGAATAAAGGTGCTTTCTTT.

The V and J genes are TRBV20-1 and TRBJ2-3; 8 bases map to TRBD2. Unmatched junction bases numbered 12, after V lost 6 bases and J lost 1 base. Germline V gene lookup returns CDR1 DFQATT and CDR2 SNEGSKA (reference sequence). The CDR3 extends over 16 amino acids. The CDR3 sequence: CSADYRGAGGTDTQYF. DNA of the CDR3: TGCAGTGCGGATTACCGGGGAGCGGGGGGCACAGATACGCAGTATTTT.

This chain uses TRBV30 with TRBJ2-3; 7 bases are a match to TRBD2. There are 14 residues in the CDR3. Germline trimming cut 4 bases from V and 5 bases from J; bases unmatched to any gene: 9. Germline V gives CDR1 GTSNPN, CDR2 SVGIG (reference sequence). The CDR3 DNA follows: TGTGCCTGGAATTTGGGTGGCGGGGGAGATACGCAGTATTTT. Translated: CAWNLGGGGDTQYF.

The sample holds a few counts of this clonotype. The V and J genes are TRBV10-3 and TRBJ2-1; 11 bases map to TRBD2. CDR1 ENHRY and CDR2 SYGVKD come from the germline V gene. CDR3 length: 12 amino acids. The ends lost 4 bases at V and 10 bases at J; junction bases unmatched: 0. CDR3 coding DNA: TGTGCCATCAGTGGGACTAGCGGGGAGCAGTTCTTC. Protein: CAISGTSGEQFF.

This clonotype has more than one count but fewer than ten. V and J are TRBV27 and TRBJ2-1; 12 bases match TRBD2. V shed 6 bases and J 8 bases; nucleotides not matched to a gene: 14. The CDR3 has 17 amino acids. CDR1 and CDR2 from the germline V gene are MNHEY and SMNVEV (reference sequence). The CDR3 DNA follows: TGTGCCAGCAGACTAAGGCTTGGGACTAGCGGGCTCTATGAGCAGTTCTTC. Translation gives CASRLRLGTSGLYEQFF.

This clonotype was seen a few times. The V gene is TRBV28, the J gene TRBJ2-5; D possibly corresponds to TRBD1 (6 bases). CDR3 length equals 16 residues. V gave up 6 bases and J gave up 3 bases, with 20 bases separating them. The germline V gene encodes CDR1 MDHEN and CDR2 SYDVKM. The CDR3 DNA reads TGTGCCAGCAGACTCCGGACAGTGGCGAGCAAAGAGACCCAGTACTTC. It is translated as CASRLRTVASKETQYF.